These 13 T cell receptor beta chains came from one sample sequenced in a study of T cells in Graves' hyperthyroidism and ophthalmopathy. The investigators amplified TCR beta CDR3 regions from RNA transcripts. A first-round RT-PCR of the TCR CDR3 used the HTBI primer set. TCRdb reprocessed the multiplex PCR reads via MiXCR and lists one record per CDR3 protein. This sample has about 560,000 distinct CDR3 sequences, with around 42% found just once. The sequencing sample was made of peripheral blood or thyroid tissue (not recorded which). Receptor source: a woman younger than 35 with Graves' hyperthyroidism.

This rearrangement joins TRBV12-3 or TRBV12-4 to TRBJ1-1; D is undetermined. With 3 bases removed from V and 7 bases from J, the gap between germline ends came to 9 bases. The CDR3 has 12 residues. The CDR3 nucleotides are TGTGCCAGCAGTTTTGGCTGGGATGAAGCTTTCTTT. It is translated as CASSFGWDEAFF.

The sample holds many counts of this clonotype. The rearrangement joins TRBV9 to TRBJ1-1; the match to TRBD1 covers 9 bases. V lost 7 bases, J lost 3 bases, and 7 bases stayed unmatched. The CDR3 has 14 amino acids. Germline-derived CDR1 and CDR2 are SGDLS and YYNGEE. CDR3: CASSPRQGDTEAFF. CDR3 sequence (DNA): TGTGCCAGCTCACCTCGACAGGGGGACACTGAAGCTTTCTTT.

This sequence joins TRBV2 and TRBJ1-2; D call uncertain. Germline V gene lookup returns CDR1 SNHLY and CDR2 FYNNEI. This CDR3 contains 11 residues. Trimming took 5 bases from V and 8 from J, leaving 9 bases between them. The CDR3 nucleotides read TGTGCCAGCAGTCCCTCTTGGGGCTACACCTTC. It encodes CASSPSWGYTF.

The table lists this clonotype with many counts. The genes are TRBV24-1 and TRBJ1-1; 7 bases line up with TRBD1. J gave up 4 bases and V 2 bases, and 6 bases lay outside the gene matches. The CDR3 extends over 15 amino acids. CDR1 is KGHDR and CDR2 is SFDVKD in the germline V gene. The CDR3, as DNA: TGTGCCACCAGTGATTCGACAGGGCTGGGCACTGAAGCTTTCTTT. Amino acid sequence: CATSDSTGLGTEAFF.

The chain combines TRBV14 with TRBJ1-2; D not resolved. V shed 2 bases and J shed 0 bases, with 10 bases lying between them. The CDR3 spans 15 residues. Germline loops: CDR1 SGHDN, CDR2 FVKESK. DNA for the CDR3: TGTGCCAGCAGCCAAAGGCCTGGAACTAACTATGGCTACACCTTC. It specifies CASSQRPGTNYGYTF.

This clonotype appeared many times. The rearrangement uses TRBV19 and TRBJ1-1; possible D gene TRBD1, 5 bases. Trimming stripped 3 bases from V and 5 bases from J, with 7 bases between. The CDR3 totals 12 residues. Germline CDR1 LNHDA, CDR2 SQIVND (reference sequence). CDR3 sequence: CASSMGGTEAFF. CDR3 in DNA: TGTGCCAGTAGTATGGGGGGGACTGAAGCTTTCTTT.

Notes on this clonotype: Just one base apart from a much larger clone, this may be a read error. The V gene is TRBV6-5, the J gene TRBJ1-5; D unclear. Germline values: CDR1 MNHEY, CDR2 SVGAGI. The CDR3 has 13 amino acids. CDR3 residues: CAGSLLLHQPQHF. For the CDR3, the DNA is TGTGCCGGCAGTTTACTGCTGCATCAGCCCCAGCATTTT.

CDR3 bases: TGTGCCAGCAGCCAAGCCGAATTTCTTGGGAGAAAAGGTGGCTACACCTTC. This sequence encodes CASSQAEFLGRKGGYTF. The chain recombines TRBV14 with TRBJ1-2; D not certain. Germline values: CDR1 SGHDN, CDR2 FVKESK. The CDR3 contains 17 residues. Trimming took off 1 base at V and 7 bases at J, with 22 bases between the two ends.

This chain connects TRBV7-2 to TRBJ2-3; D gene ambiguous. The CDR3 runs 12 residues. V was cut by 5 bases and J by 4 bases, with 7 bases left in between. Per the germline V gene, CDR1 is SGHTA and CDR2 is FQGNSA. The CDR3 nucleotides are TGTGCCAGCAGCCCCCTGTCAGATACGCAGTATTTT. Protein: CASSPLSDTQYF.

This clonotype was recorded at least ten times. The chain has TRBV5-8 and TRBJ1-2; no clear D. The V end was cut by 3 bases, the J end by 0 bases, with 9 bases between. CDR1 and CDR2 (germline): SGHTS, YDEGEE. The CDR3 has 14 residues. The CDR3 here is CASSSSGTNYGYTF. CDR3 sequence (DNA): TGTGCCAGCAGCTCCTCGGGGACTAACTATGGCTACACCTTC.

The rearrangement uses TRBV20-1 and TRBJ2-5; tentatively, D is TRBD2 (5 bases). CDR1 DFQATT and CDR2 SNEGSKA come from the germline V gene (reference sequence). With 1 base removed from V and 2 bases from J, the gap between germline ends came to 8 bases. The CDR3 loop spans 13 amino acids. The CDR3 spells CSARATRQETQYF. The CDR3 bases are TGCAGTGCTAGAGCAACTAGGCAAGAGACCCAGTACTTC.

This clonotype was counted ten times or more. This chain uses TRBV7-2 with TRBJ2-7; 13 nucleotides match TRBD2. The germline gives CDR1 SGHTA, CDR2 FQGNSA. The V segment lost 6 bases and the J segment 4 bases; nucleotides outside the gene matches: 3. CDR3 size: 14 residues. The CDR3 region has the DNA TGTGCCAGCAGTTTGACTAGCGGGAGGTACGAGCAGTACTTC. It encodes CASSLTSGRYEQYF.

The chain recombines TRBV15 with TRBJ2-6; D is possibly TRBD1 (5 bases). Germline CDR1 reads LNHNV; CDR2 reads YYDKDF (reference sequence). V lost 1 base and J 0 bases, leaving 10 bases between the germline ends. The CDR3 sequence is 17 residues long. CDR3 protein: CATSRGQTNSGANVLTF. The CDR3 DNA reads TGTGCCACCAGCAGAGGACAGACGAACTCTGGGGCCAACGTCCTGACTTTC.